This T cell receptor (beta chain) was captured in a study of blood T cell repertoires in COVID-19. The wider study: Donors in the United States, Italy and Spain gave samples during acute or convalescent COVID-19. Nucleic acid was either cDNA or gDNA, and it came from T cells, B-cell-depleted T cells, or PBMCs.

This clone came up once. V shed 6 bases and J shed 4 bases, with 15 bases lying between them. CDR1 and CDR2 (germline): SGHDN, FVKESK. CDR3 length equals 14 residues. Per the authors' pipeline: Cell counts per sample came from amplifying reference gene primers. Method: immunoSEQ multiplex PCR; TCRdb's copy keeps in-frame clones and lacks some. The V and J calls and the clone size are those of that table, but D and trimming were determined from the DNA. This sample has some 180,000 clones; approximately 85% occur once, and the top ten carry roughly 8.2%. This chain connects TRBV14 to TRBJ1-2; D is undetermined. Sequencing was performed on peripheral blood. The TCR originated in an older woman with acute or convalescent COVID-19. DNA of the CDR3: TGTGCCAGCAGTCGGGAGGCTAAGGGCTATGGCTACACCTTC. It is translated as CASSREAKGYGYTF.